This T cell receptor beta chain was observed in a study of siplizumab effects on memory and regulatory T cells. Per germline, CDR1 LNHDA and CDR2 SQIVND (reference sequence). Trimming took 5 bases from V and 2 from J; bases not matched to a gene: 5. The CDR3 extends over 17 amino acids. The count of this clone is one. Only in-frame clones appear in the TCRdb table, and some are missing; sequencing was by immunoSEQ multiplex PCR. The table lists about 97,000 clones, 85% to 95% of them singletons. The genes are TRBV19 and TRBJ2-3, with 15 nucleotides matching TRBD2. Material for sequencing was non-Treg CD4+ T cells sorted from blood. This clonotype originated in a human donor in good health. CDR3 in DNA: TGTGCCAGTAGTCTGGGACTAGCGGGAGGAACCACAGATACGCAGTATTTT. Encoded protein: CASSLGLAGGTTDTQYF.